This is a list of T cell receptor beta chains from one sample in a study of blood T cell repertoires in COVID-19. The data were produced by immunoSEQ multiplex PCR, yet TCRdb's version contains in-frame clones alone and is incomplete. The sample shows about 54,000 clones, approximately 84% of them seen only once. The specimen sequenced was peripheral blood. The receptors were sampled from a human donor in a cohort sampled during active COVID-19. CDR3s leave out the opening cysteine and the closing phenylalanine or tryptophan. Each record gives: V gene, D gene, J gene, CDR3 protein. A D gene is named only where the DNA matches it firmly.

>TRBV5-4|.|TRBJ2-3
ASSHLQEGTDTQY
>TRBV11-2|.|TRBJ1-6
ASSFREGSPLH
>TRBV7-9|.|TRBJ2-7
ASSLQEPEQY
>TRBV28|.|TRBJ2-1
ASTGRAGGYNEQF
>TRBV13|.|TRBJ2-7
ASSLVTGRFEQY
>TRBV6-6|.|TRBJ2-7
ASSADLPYEQY
>TRBV24-1|TRBD2|TRBJ2-1
ATSDFFPLAGGDNEQF
>TRBV12-5|TRBD2|TRBJ2-5
ASGFRGDRGETQY
>TRBV3-1/TRBV3-2|.|TRBJ2-5
ASSQDTGSGETQY
>TRBV18|TRBD1|TRBJ1-1
ASSLGQGGLSEAF
>TRBV18|TRBD1|TRBJ2-2
ASSPGTGFSGELF
>TRBV24-1|.|TRBJ2-2
AAQGMNTGELF
>TRBV6-2/TRBV6-3|.|TRBJ1-1
ASSYGAGGTEAF
>TRBV19|.|TRBJ2-6
ASRERGGFPTATKSNVLT
>TRBV24-1|TRBD1|TRBJ1-4
ATSDSGQGDEKLF
>TRBV7-9|TRBD2|TRBJ2-1
ASSQSGGAYNEQF
>TRBV15|.|TRBJ2-1
ATSRDTEQF
>TRBV19|TRBD2|TRBJ2-3
ASSPLVLAGGYTDTQY
>TRBV28|TRBD2|TRBJ2-5
ASSFPGLAGETQY
>TRBV19|.|TRBJ2-7
ASSLGLDYEQY
>TRBV7-9|.|TRBJ1-1
ASSTRGGTEAF
>TRBV28|.|TRBJ2-1
ASRTVPLNEQF
>TRBV9|.|TRBJ2-1
ASSVEGGSYNEQF
>TRBV6-6|TRBD1|TRBJ2-1
ASSYTGTGYNEQF
>TRBV6-6|TRBD1|TRBJ1-5
ASTRDRGRQPQH
>TRBV5-1|.|TRBJ2-1
ASSLWRGSYNEQF
>TRBV9|TRBD2|TRBJ2-5
ASSVLGLAGIETQY
>TRBV7-6|TRBD1|TRBJ1-4
ASSLGQGRNEKLF
>TRBV5-1|.|TRBJ2-1
ASSLATGGLYEQF
>TRBV29-1|.|TRBJ2-1
SVLPGSSYNEQF
>TRBV3-1/TRBV3-2|.|TRBJ2-3
ASSQSSRRASSTDTQY
>TRBV11-2|.|TRBJ2-7
ASSLGQNSYEQY
>TRBV28|TRBD1|TRBJ1-3
ASSSPTGGSGNTIY
>TRBV7-2|.|TRBJ2-2
ASSLKPANTGELF
>TRBV7-2|.|TRBJ2-3
ASLRDFTDTQY
>TRBV6-5|TRBD1|TRBJ1-2
ASIPGTGSLYGYT
>TRBV11-2|TRBD1|TRBJ2-7
ASSLGLPGQGVYEQY
>TRBV29-1|.|TRBJ2-7
SVVNTPYEQY
>TRBV10-2|TRBD1|TRBJ2-7
ASGGQGGSYEQY
>TRBV15|.|TRBJ2-5
ATSRSNSQTETQY